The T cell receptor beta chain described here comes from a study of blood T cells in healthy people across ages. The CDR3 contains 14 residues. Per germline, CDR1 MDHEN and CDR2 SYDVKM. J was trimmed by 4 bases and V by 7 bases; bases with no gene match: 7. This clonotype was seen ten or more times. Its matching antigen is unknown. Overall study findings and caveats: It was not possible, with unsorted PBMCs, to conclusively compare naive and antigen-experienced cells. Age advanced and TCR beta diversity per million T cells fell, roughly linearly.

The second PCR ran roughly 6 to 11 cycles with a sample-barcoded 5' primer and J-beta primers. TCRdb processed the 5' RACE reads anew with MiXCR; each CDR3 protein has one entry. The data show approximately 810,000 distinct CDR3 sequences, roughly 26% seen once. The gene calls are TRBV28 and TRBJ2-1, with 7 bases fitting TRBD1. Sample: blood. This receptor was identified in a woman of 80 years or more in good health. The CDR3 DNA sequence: TGTGCCAGCAACACACAGGGGCCGTACAATGAGCAGTTCTTC. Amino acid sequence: CASNTQGPYNEQFF.